The clone carrying this TCR beta chain showed up many times. Its antigen remains unknown. Generation of TCR cDNA used 5'RACE template switching (which added a universal primer site and UMIs). TCRdb itself ran the 5' RACE reads through MiXCR, one entry per CDR3 protein. The sample records 250,000 to 400,000 distinct CDR3 sequences, approximately 4% being singletons. The CDR3 runs 15 residues. Germline V CDR1 and CDR2: MGHRA, YSYEKL. V lost 7 bases, J lost 4 bases, and 18 bases lay in between. This sample is drawn from a study of T cells after yellow fever vaccination. For the study at large: Researchers used SMART-Seq v4 Ultra Low Input to prepare fractions that had low cell numbers.

General study findings and limits: Most primary-vaccination clones reappeared after the booster (about 95% CD4, about 87% CD8).

The starting material was PBMCs, obtained 15 days after the yellow fever booster vaccination. The chain recombines TRBV4-1 with TRBJ2-3, with D possibly matching TRBD1 (5 bases). The source of this sequence is a man younger than 30 who received the YFV17D yellow fever vaccine. The CDR3 region has the DNA TGCGCCAGCAAGGGTCTCAGGGTAGCTGCAGATACGCAGTATTTT. Translation: CASKGLRVAADTQYF.